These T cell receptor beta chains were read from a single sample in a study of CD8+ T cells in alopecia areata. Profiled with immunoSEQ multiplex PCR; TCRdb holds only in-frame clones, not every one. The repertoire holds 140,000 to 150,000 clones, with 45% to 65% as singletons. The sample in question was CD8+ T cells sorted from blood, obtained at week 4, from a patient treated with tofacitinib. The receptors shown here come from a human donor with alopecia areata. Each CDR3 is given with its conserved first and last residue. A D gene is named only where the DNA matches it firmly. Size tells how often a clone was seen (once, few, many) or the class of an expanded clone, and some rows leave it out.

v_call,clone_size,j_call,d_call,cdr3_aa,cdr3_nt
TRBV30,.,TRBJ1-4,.,CAWSVRAVANEKLFF,TGTGCCTGGAGTGTAAGGGCGGTGGCTAATGAAAAACTGTTTTTT
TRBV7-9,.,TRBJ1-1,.,CASSGWEGRGEAFF,TGTGCCAGCAGCGGGTGGGAGGGGCGAGGTGAAGCTTTCTTT
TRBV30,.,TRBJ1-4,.,CAWEGEKLFF,TGTGCCTGGGAGGGGGAAAAACTGTTTTTT
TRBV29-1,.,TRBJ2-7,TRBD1,CSVAGTGTYEQYF,TGCAGCGTTGCCGGGACAGGGACCTACGAGCAGTACTTC
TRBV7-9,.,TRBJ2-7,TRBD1,CASSPPPGQGFNEQYF,TGTGCCAGCAGCCCACCACCGGGACAGGGGTTCAACGAGCAGTACTTC
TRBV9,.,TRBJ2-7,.,CASSPQGYEQYF,TGTGCCAGCAGCCCACAGGGCTACGAGCAGTACTTC
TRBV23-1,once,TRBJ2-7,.,CASSQSRRQRVIPSYEQYF,TGCGCCAGCAGTCAAAGTCGAAGACAGAGGGTAATCCCATCCTACGAGCAGTACTTC
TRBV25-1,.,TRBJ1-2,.,CASSDLWGDGYTF,TGTGCCAGCAGTGATCTCTGGGGGGATGGCTACACCTTC
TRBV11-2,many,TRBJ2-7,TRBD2,CATRGGANEQYF,TGTGCCACCCGCGGGGGGGCAAACGAGCAGTACTTC
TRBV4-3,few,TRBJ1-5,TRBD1,CASSPDRGRAGQPQHF,TGCGCCAGCAGCCCAGACAGGGGCCGGGCGGGTCAGCCCCAGCATTTT
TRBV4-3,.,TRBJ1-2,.,CASSPDRYGYYGYTF,TGCGCCAGCAGCCCGGACAGATACGGATACTATGGCTACACCTTC
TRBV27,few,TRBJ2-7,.,CASSSLTDKAPYEQYF,TGTGCCAGCAGTTCGCTGACAGACAAGGCACCCTACGAGCAGTACTTC
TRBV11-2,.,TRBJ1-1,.,CASSFPQRGAFF,TGTGCCAGCAGCTTCCCCCAACGGGGGGCTTTCTTT
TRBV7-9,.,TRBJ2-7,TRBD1,CASSPRTGSYEQYF,TGTGCCAGCAGCCCCAGGACAGGATCCTACGAGCAGTACTTC
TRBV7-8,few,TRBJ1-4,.,CASSSDSPNEKLFF,TGTGCCAGCAGCTCAGACAGCCCTAATGAAAAACTGTTTTTT
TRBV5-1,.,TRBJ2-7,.,CASSLEGPSSYEQYF,TGCGCCAGCAGCTTGGAGGGACCAAGCTCCTACGAGCAGTACTTC
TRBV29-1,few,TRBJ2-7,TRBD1,CSVDGDSYEQYF,TGCAGCGTTGATGGGGACAGCTACGAGCAGTACTTC
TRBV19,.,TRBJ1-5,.,CASSITSYSNQPQHF,TGTGCCAGTAGTATTACCTCATATAGCAATCAGCCCCAGCATTTT
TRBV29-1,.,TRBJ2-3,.,CSVEDAHSTDTQYF,TGCAGCGTTGAAGATGCTCACTCCACAGATACGCAGTATTTT
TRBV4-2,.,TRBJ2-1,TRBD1,CASSQTAGTGESHEQFF,TGTGCCAGCAGCCAAACCGCCGGGACAGGGGAATCCCATGAGCAGTTCTTC
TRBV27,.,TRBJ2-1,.,CASSDSYNEQFF,TGTGCCAGCAGTGACAGCTACAATGAGCAGTTCTTC
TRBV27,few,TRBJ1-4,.,CASRAGLGGNEKLFF,TGTGCCAGCAGGGCAGGCCTGGGTGGTAATGAAAAACTGTTTTTT
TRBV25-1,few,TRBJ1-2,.,CASSEYSRNYGYTF,TGTGCCAGCAGTGAATATAGCAGGAACTATGGCTACACCTTC
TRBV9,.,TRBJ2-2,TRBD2,CASSVSQRGDARTGELFF,TGTGCCAGCAGCGTTAGCCAGCGGGGGGACGCGAGGACCGGGGAGCTGTTTTTT
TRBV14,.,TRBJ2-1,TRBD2,CASSHLGTSGGFSSYNEQFF,TGTGCCAGCAGCCACCTCGGGACTAGCGGGGGGTTCAGCTCCTACAATGAGCAGTTCTTC
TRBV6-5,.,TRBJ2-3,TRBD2,CASSYSLAGGPDTQYF,TGTGCCAGCAGTTACTCTCTAGCGGGGGGCCCAGATACGCAGTATTTT
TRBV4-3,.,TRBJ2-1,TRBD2,CASSQDVAGGLIGEQFF,TGCGCCAGCAGCCAAGATGTGGCGGGGGGGCTAATAGGTGAGCAGTTCTTC
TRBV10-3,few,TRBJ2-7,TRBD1,CAISEPTDRGDEQYF,TGTGCCATCAGTGAGCCAACGGACAGGGGCGACGAGCAGTACTTC
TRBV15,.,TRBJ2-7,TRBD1,CATAGDRALSYEQYF,TGTGCCACCGCAGGGGACAGGGCCCTATCCTACGAGCAGTACTTC
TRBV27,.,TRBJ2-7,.,CASGYSYEQYF,TGTGCCAGCGGATATTCCTACGAGCAGTACTTC
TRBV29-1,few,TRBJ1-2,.,CSVVQNYGYTF,TGCAGCGTTGTCCAAAACTATGGCTACACCTTC
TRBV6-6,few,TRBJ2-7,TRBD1,CASSGTGIEQYF,TGTGCCAGCAGTGGGACAGGGATCGAGCAGTACTTC
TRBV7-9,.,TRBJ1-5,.,CASSWADQPQHF,TGTGCCAGCAGCTGGGCGGATCAGCCCCAGCATTTT
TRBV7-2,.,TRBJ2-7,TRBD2,CASTLAGDYEQYF,TGTGCCAGCACCCTAGCGGGGGACTACGAGCAGTACTTC
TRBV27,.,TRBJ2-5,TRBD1,CASSSGGPETQYF,TGTGCCAGCAGCTCAGGGGGACCCGAGACCCAGTACTTC
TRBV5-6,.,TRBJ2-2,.,CASSLAVVGGRTGELFF,TGTGCCAGCAGCTTGGCGGTCGTCGGGGGTCGAACCGGGGAGCTGTTTTTT
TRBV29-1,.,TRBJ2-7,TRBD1,CSVNRQGEQYF,TGCAGCGTTAACCGACAGGGTGAGCAGTACTTC
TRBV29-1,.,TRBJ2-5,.,CSVEDTTGQETQYF,TGCAGCGTTGAAGACACGACAGGCCAAGAGACCCAGTACTTC
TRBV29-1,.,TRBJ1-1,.,CSVEPGMNTEAFF,TGCAGCGTTGAACCCGGAATGAACACTGAAGCTTTCTTT
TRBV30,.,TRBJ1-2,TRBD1,CAWSATGGGYGYTF,TGTGCCTGGAGTGCGACAGGGGGCGGCTATGGCTACACCTTC
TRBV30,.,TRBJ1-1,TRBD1,CAWGTVPGTEAFF,TGTGCCTGGGGGACAGTACCGGGCACTGAAGCTTTCTTT